The 27 T cell receptor beta chains presented below share a single source sample, sequenced in a study of monozygotic twins with inflammatory bowel disease. TCRdb reanalyzed the 5' RACE reads, giving one entry per CDR3 protein sequence and no DNA. The specimen's table records approximately 400,000 distinct CDR3 sequences. Sequenced sample: blood. The receptors originated from a human donor with ulcerative colitis or Crohn's disease, or a healthy co-twin of an affected twin (not recorded which).

V and J are TRBV6-5 and TRBJ2-2. This CDR3 contains 15 residues. Germline V CDR1 and CDR2: MNHEY, SVGAGI. The CDR3 loop is CASSYSIGTTGELFF.

The J gene is TRBJ2-5, the V gene TRBV20-1. This CDR3 is 13 amino acids long. CDR1 and CDR2 from the germline V gene are DFQATT and SNEGSKA (reference sequence). The CDR3 loop reads CSARDSLQETQYF.

The chain recombines TRBV12-3 or TRBV12-4 with TRBJ2-6; the TRBD1 assignment by TCRdb is unverifiable without DNA. The CDR3 consists of 17 residues. The CDR3 sequence: CASLRGRVNSGANVLTF.

The J gene is TRBJ2-7, the V gene TRBV7-8; TCRdb's D call, TRBD2, is unchecked because there is no DNA. This CDR3 contains 16 residues. CDR1 and CDR2 (germline): SGHVS, FQNEAQ. This CDR3 reads CASSSQPSRVPYEQYF.

V is TRBV7-2 and J is TRBJ2-2. CDR1 is SGHTA, CDR2 FQGNSA, per germline. The CDR3 runs to 15 residues. CDR3 residues: CASSLESSNTGDLFF.

The chain is built from TRBV29-1 and TRBJ2-2. Germline V lookup: CDR1 SQVTM, CDR2 ANQGSEA. The CDR3 covers 14 residues. CDR3 in amino acids: CSARTISNTGELFF.

The CDR3: CSARGASGSYNEQFF. This chain joins TRBV20-1 and TRBJ2-1; TCRdb indicates TRBD2, and absent DNA this call remains unverified. Germline lookup yields CDR1 DFQATT and CDR2 SNEGSKA (reference sequence). The CDR3 is made up of 15 amino acids.

The CDR3 loop is CSAGTSFEQYF. V and J are TRBV20-1 and TRBJ2-7; TCRdb's assignment of TRBD2 cannot be checked, as there is no DNA. This CDR3 is 11 amino acids long. The germline V gene has CDR1 DFQATT and CDR2 SNEGSKA (reference sequence).

The chain links TRBV28 to TRBJ2-3; as DNA is missing, the TRBD1 call by TCRdb cannot be tested. This CDR3 contains 15 residues. CDR1 is MDHEN, CDR2 SYDVKM, per germline. CDR3 in amino acids: CASSFSRSPGDTQYF.

The chain joins TRBV5-1 to TRBJ2-1. The CDR3 covers 14 residues. Germline V gene lookup returns CDR1 SGHRS and CDR2 YFSETQ. The CDR3 reads CASSLEDSYNEQFF.

This sequence joins TRBV6-5 and TRBJ2-2; TCRdb's D call, TRBD1, is unchecked because there is no DNA. Germline V CDR1 and CDR2: MNHEY, SVGAGI. The CDR3 loop spans 13 amino acids. CDR3 region: CASRRPGGRELFF.

CDR3 protein: CASSLPPRGAVPNTGELFF. This rearrangement joins TRBV7-8 to TRBJ2-2; TCRdb lists TRBD1, though no DNA is available to test this call. Germline CDR1 is SGHVS and CDR2 is FQNEAQ. The CDR3 is 19 residues long.

The chain carries TRBV5-1 and TRBJ2-4; the TCRdb call, TRBD1, lacks DNA for checking. Germline values: CDR1 SGHRS, CDR2 YFSETQ. The length of the CDR3 is 14 residues. The CDR3 sequence: CASSLYGGSNIQYF.

The chain carries TRBV10-3 and TRBJ2-5; the D call from TCRdb, TRBD1, cannot be confirmed without DNA. This CDR3 contains 16 residues. Germline CDR1 and CDR2: ENHRY and SYGVKD. CDR3 residues: CAISEPGNPAGETQYF.

V gene TRBV9 combines with J gene TRBJ2-5. The germline CDR1 and CDR2 sequences are SGDLS and YYNGEE. The CDR3 sequence is 16 residues long. CDR3 loop: CASSVGTPRDRETQYF.

This chain links TRBV29-1 with TRBJ2-4; without DNA, the TCRdb call of TRBD2 cannot be checked. The germline V gene has CDR1 SQVTM and CDR2 ANQGSEA. CDR3 size: 15 residues. CDR3 region: CSVEPLGAGGNIQYF.

The chain employs TRBV5-1 and TRBJ1-5. The CDR3 has 13 residues. Germline-derived CDR1 and CDR2 are SGHRS and YFSETQ. CDR3 sequence reads: CASSPLVGQPQHF.

V usage is TRBV7-9 and J usage is TRBJ1-5; lacking DNA, the TRBD1 call made by TCRdb goes unchecked. Germline CDR1 SEHNR, CDR2 FQNEAQ (reference sequence). CDR3 length: 17 residues. The CDR3 sequence is CATQEGTGANSNQPQHF.

The chain couples TRBV11-2 to TRBJ1-3; lacking DNA, the TRBD1 call made by TCRdb goes unchecked. CDR3 length: 21 amino acids. The germline gives CDR1 SGHAT, CDR2 FQNNGV. This CDR3 reads CASSLGPGQGALLPSGNTIYF.

V gene TRBV2 combines with J gene TRBJ2-2. This CDR3 region has 15 residues. CDR1 SNHLY and CDR2 FYNNEI come from the germline V gene. The CDR3 loop reads CASSGYSSNTGELFF.

V is TRBV7-2 and J is TRBJ1-2; there is no DNA to check the TCRdb D call of TRBD1. Germline assignment: CDR1 SGHTA and CDR2 FQGNSA. The CDR3 has 15 residues. The CDR3 spells CASSLRTGGEDGYTF. Together with reference TRBV7-2 and TRBJ1-2, the CDR3 gives the full variable domain: GAGVSQSPSNKVTEKGKDVELRCDPISGHTALYWYRQSLGQGLEFLIYFQGNSAPDKSGLPSDRFSAERTGGSVSTLTIQRTQQEDSAVYLCASSLRTGGEDGYTFGSGTRLTVV.

The gene calls are TRBV12-3 or TRBV12-4 and TRBJ2-7; TCRdb calls TRBD1, which cannot be checked without DNA. This CDR3 contains 15 residues. The CDR3 protein is CASSLGPLTGYEQYF.

The chain joins TRBV12-3 or TRBV12-4 to TRBJ1-2. The CDR3 sequence is 14 residues long. This CDR3 is CASSLTSGHYGYTF.

The chain uses TRBV29-1 and TRBJ1-1; TCRdb lists TRBD1, though no DNA is available to test this call. The CDR3 totals 16 residues. CDR1 and CDR2 from the germline V gene are SQVTM and ANQGSEA. The CDR3 loop reads CSGMGQPGGMNTEAFF.

This sequence joins TRBV7-3 and TRBJ2-3; TCRdb outputs TRBD1, but without DNA this stays unchecked. Germline-derived CDR1 and CDR2 are SGHTA and FQGTGA. The CDR3 extends over 18 amino acids. The CDR3 spells CASSLTGGRGLSTDTQYF. The variable domain in full, with the rest retrieved from reference TRBV7-3 and TRBJ2-3, is GAGVSQTPSNKVTEKGKYVELRCDPISGHTALYWYRQSLGQGPEFLIYFQGTGAADDSGLPNDRFFAVRPEGSVSTLKIQRTERGDSAVYLCASSLTGGRGLSTDTQYFGPGTRLTVL.

J is TRBJ1-1 and V is TRBV5-1; the D call of TRBD1 rests on TCRdb alone, since no DNA is present to check it. Germline CDR1 is SGHRS and CDR2 is YFSETQ. CDR3 length: 17 amino acids. The CDR3 reads CASSLLGQGIGNTEAFF.

This chain joins TRBV7-2 and TRBJ1-2. Germline CDR1 and CDR2: SGHTA and FQGNSA. This CDR3 is 12 amino acids long. CDR3 protein: CASSLAAFGYTF.